Listed here is a single T cell receptor beta chain. Its antigen is currently unknown. Assay: immunoSEQ multiplex PCR; the TCRdb copy retains only in-frame clones and omits some. Of 200,000 to 250,000 clones listed, roughly 90% are singletons. Deletions cut 7 bases from V and 7 bases from J, with 17 bases between. CDR1 MDHEN and CDR2 SYDVKM come from the germline V gene. This CDR3 spans 14 amino acids. As to treatment: around 19 received Ad26.COV2.S at low or high dose, single or two shots; about five received placebo; per-sample allocation not given. Day 63 following the first vaccine or placebo injection was when the samples were taken. It was an adult aged 18-55 years in Boston who was the donor. The data derive from a study of Ad26.COV2.S vaccination and SARS-CoV-2 variants. Whole-study findings and limits: Total responses of T cells may have been underestimated by the analyses of TCR breadth and depth. Similar non-spike TCR breadth was observed in recipients of vaccine and of placebo.

This chain connects TRBV28 to TRBJ1-5, with D hard to call. Here the sequenced sample was peripheral blood, taken in a trial of Ad26.COV2.S vaccine versus placebo. The sequence came from a person aged 18 to 65 who received the Ad26.COV2.S COVID-19 vaccine or a placebo. DNA for the CDR3: TGTGCCAGCACCCACGGGGAGGGTGGGCAGCCCCAGCATTTT. Translation: CASTHGEGGQPQHF. Full variable domain (outside the CDR3, taken from reference TRBV28 and TRBJ1-5): DVKVTQSSRYLVKRTGEKVFLECVQDMDHENMFWYRQDPGLGLRLIYFSYDVKMKEKGDIPEGYSVSREKKERFSLILESASTNQTSMYLCASTHGEGGQPQHFGDGTRLSIL.